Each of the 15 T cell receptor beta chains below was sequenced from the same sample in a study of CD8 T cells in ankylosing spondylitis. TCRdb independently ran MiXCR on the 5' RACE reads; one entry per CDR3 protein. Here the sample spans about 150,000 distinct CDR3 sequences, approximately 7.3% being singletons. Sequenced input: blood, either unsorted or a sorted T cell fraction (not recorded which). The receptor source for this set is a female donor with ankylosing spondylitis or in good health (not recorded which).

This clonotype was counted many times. DNA of the CDR3: TGTGCCAGCAGCCCCGACCGGGGAGATACGCAGTATTTT. It encodes CASSPDRGDTQYF. The V and J genes are TRBV7-2 and TRBJ2-3, with D perhaps TRBD2 (5 bases). The CDR3 runs 13 residues. Trimming cost V 5 bases and J 5 bases, with 11 bases left between them. Germline-derived CDR1 and CDR2 are SGHTA and FQGNSA.

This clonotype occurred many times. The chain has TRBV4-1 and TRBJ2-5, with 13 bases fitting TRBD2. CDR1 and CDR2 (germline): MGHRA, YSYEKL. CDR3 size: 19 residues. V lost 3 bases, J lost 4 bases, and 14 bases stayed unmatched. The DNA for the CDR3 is TGCGCCAGCAGCCATGCTCCGGGACTAGCGGGGCAAAGGGGAGAGACCCAGTACTTC. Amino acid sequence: CASSHAPGLAGQRGETQYF.

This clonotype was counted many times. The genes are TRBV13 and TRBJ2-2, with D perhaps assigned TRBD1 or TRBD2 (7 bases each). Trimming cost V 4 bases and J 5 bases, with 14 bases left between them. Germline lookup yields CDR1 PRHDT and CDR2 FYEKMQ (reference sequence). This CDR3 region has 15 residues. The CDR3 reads CASSSLQGGTGELFF. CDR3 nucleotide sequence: TGTGCCAGCAGCTCCCTTCAGGGGGGGACCGGGGAGCTGTTTTTT.

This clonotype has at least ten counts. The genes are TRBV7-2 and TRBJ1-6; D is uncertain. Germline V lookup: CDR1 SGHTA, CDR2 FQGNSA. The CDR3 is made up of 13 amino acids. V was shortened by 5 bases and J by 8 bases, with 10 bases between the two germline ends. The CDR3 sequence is CASSISAYSPLHF. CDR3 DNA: TGTGCCAGCAGCATTTCGGCCTATTCACCCCTCCACTTT.

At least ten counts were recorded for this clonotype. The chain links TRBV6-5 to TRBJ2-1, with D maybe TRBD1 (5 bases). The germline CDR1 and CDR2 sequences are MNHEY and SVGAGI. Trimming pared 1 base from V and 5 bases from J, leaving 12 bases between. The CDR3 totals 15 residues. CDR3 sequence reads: CASSYYQGGHNEQFF. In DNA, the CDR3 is TGTGCCAGCAGTTACTACCAGGGTGGCCACAATGAGCAGTTCTTC.

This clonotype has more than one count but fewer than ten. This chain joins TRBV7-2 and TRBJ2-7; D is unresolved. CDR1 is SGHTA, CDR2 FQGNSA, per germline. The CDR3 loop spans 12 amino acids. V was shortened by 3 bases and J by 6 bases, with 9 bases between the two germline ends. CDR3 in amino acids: CASSFGQPEQYF. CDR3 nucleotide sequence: TGTGCCAGCAGCTTCGGGCAGCCCGAGCAGTACTTC.

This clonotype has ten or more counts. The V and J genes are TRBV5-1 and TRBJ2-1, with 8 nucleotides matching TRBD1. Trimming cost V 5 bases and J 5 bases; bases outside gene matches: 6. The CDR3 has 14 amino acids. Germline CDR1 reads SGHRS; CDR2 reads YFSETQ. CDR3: CASRRQGRNNEQFF. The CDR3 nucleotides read TGCGCCAGCAGACGACAGGGGAGGAACAATGAGCAGTTCTTC.

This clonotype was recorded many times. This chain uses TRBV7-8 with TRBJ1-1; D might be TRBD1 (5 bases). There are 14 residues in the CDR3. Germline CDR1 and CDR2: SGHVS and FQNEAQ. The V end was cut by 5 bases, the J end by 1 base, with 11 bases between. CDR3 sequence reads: CASSLGARNTEAFF. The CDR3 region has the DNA TGTGCCAGCAGCCTAGGGGCCAGGAACACTGAAGCTTTCTTT.

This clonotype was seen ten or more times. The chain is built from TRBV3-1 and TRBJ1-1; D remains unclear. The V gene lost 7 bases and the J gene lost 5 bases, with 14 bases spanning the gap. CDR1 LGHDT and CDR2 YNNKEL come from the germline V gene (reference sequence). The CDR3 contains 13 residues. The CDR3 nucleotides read TGTGCCAGCACGACGAGGGAGGGAACTGAAGCTTTCTTT. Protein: CASTTREGTEAFF.

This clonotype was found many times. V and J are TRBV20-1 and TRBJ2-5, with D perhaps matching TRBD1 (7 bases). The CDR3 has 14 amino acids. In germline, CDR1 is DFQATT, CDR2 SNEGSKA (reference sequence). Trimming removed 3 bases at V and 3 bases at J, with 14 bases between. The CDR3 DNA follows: TGCAGTGCTAGGGAGGGACAGAAGGAAGAGACCCAGTACTTC. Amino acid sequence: CSAREGQKEETQYF.

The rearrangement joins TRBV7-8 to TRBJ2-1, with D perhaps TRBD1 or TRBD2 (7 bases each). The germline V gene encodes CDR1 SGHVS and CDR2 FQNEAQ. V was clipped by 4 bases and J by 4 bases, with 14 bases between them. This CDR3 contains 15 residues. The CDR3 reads CASSSQGGVYNEQFF. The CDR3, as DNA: TGTGCCAGCAGCTCCCAGGGGGGGGTTTACAATGAGCAGTTCTTC. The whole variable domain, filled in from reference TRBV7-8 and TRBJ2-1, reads GAGVSQSPRYKVAKRGQDVALRCDPISGHVSLFWYQQALGQGPEFLTYFQNEAQLDKSGLPSDRFFAERPEGSVSTLKIQRTQQEDSAVYLCASSSQGGVYNEQFFGPGTRLTVL.

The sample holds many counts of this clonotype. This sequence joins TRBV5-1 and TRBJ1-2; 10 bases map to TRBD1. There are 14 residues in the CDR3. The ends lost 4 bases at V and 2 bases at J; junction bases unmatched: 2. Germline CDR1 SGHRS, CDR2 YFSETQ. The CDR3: CASSPTGGNYGYTF. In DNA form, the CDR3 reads TGCGCCAGCAGCCCGACAGGGGGCAACTATGGCTACACCTTC.

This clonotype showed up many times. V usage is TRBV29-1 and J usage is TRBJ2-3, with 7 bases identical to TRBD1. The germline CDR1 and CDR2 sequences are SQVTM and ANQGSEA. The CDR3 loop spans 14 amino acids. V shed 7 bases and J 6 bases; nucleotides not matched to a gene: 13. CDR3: CSAYTTGLVDTQYF. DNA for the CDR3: TGCAGCGCCTATACGACAGGGTTAGTTGATACGCAGTATTTT.

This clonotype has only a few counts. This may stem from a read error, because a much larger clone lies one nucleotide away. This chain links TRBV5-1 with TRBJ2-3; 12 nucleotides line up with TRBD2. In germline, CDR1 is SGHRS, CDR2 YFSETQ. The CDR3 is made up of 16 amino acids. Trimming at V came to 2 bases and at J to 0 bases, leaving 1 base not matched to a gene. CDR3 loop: CASSLLAGGSTDTQYF. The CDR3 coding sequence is TGCGCCAGCAGCTTACTAGCGGGGGGCAGCACAGATACGCAGTATTTT.

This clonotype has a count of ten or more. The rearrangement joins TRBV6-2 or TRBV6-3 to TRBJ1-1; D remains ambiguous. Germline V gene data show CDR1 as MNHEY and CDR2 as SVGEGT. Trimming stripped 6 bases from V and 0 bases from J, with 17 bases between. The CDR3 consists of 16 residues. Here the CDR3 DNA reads TGTGCCAGCAGCCCGAGGGTTGGACCCTTGAACACTGAAGCTTTCTTT. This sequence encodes CASSPRVGPLNTEAFF.